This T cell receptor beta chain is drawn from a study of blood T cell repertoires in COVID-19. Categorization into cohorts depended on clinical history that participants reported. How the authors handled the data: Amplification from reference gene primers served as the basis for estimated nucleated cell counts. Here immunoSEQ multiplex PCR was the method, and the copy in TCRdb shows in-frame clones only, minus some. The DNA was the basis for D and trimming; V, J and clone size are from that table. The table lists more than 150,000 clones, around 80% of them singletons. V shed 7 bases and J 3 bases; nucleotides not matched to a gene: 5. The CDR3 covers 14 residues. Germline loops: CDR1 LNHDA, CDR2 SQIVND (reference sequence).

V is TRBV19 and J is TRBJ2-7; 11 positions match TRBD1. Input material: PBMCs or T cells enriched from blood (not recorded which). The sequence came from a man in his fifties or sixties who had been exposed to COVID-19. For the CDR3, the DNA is TGTGCCAGTAAATTGGACAGGGGGCACTACGAGCAGTACTTC. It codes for CASKLDRGHYEQYF.